Below are 28 T cell receptor beta chains sequenced from a single sample in a study of neurological immune-mediated disorders. In TCRdb, the 5' RACE reads were re-called with MiXCR into one record per CDR3 protein. The data contain roughly 74,000 distinct CDR3 sequences, approximately 5.2% of them singletons. The specimen was PBMCs. The receptor source for this set is a man aged 18-30 years with multiple sclerosis.

Many counts were recorded for this clonotype. The chain combines TRBV5-5 with TRBJ2-7; 12 bases agree with TRBD1. V lost 4 bases, J lost 6 bases, and 5 bases stayed unmatched. The CDR3 spans 14 residues. CDR1 and CDR2 (germline): SGHKS, YYEKEE (reference sequence). CDR3 region: CASSPGDRGREQYF. The CDR3 DNA follows: TGTGCCAGCAGCCCCGGGGACAGGGGGCGCGAGCAGTACTTC.

In this sample, this clonotype turned up many times. The V and J genes are TRBV20-1 and TRBJ2-5; TRBD2 aligns across 7 bases. Per germline, CDR1 DFQATT and CDR2 SNEGSKA (reference sequence). The CDR3 contains 14 residues. Losses at the gene ends were 0 bases for V and 1 base for J; bases not matched to a gene: 2. The CDR3 spells CSARDGRAQETQYF. CDR3 DNA sequence: TGCAGTGCTAGAGATGGGAGGGCCCAAGAGACCCAGTACTTC.

The sample holds many counts of this clonotype. The chain has TRBV7-9 and TRBJ2-7; 16 bases line up with TRBD2. The CDR3 is 16 residues long. The germline V gene encodes CDR1 SEHNR and CDR2 FQNEAQ (reference sequence). The junction had 4 bases not matched to a gene; V was cut back by 5 bases and J by 3 bases. For the CDR3, the DNA is TGTGCCAGCAGCACGGGACTAGCGGGAGGGCTCTACGAGCAGTACTTC. As protein: CASSTGLAGGLYEQYF.

This clonotype showed up many times. V is TRBV7-2 and J is TRBJ1-4; 7 bases fit TRBD1. V gave up 5 bases and J gave up 9 bases; unmatched junction bases: 12. The CDR3 runs to 15 residues. Germline loops: CDR1 SGHTA, CDR2 FQGNSA. The DNA for the CDR3 is TGTGCCAGCAGCCTCCTGGGGGGACAGAGCCAAAAACTGTTTTTT. As protein: CASSLLGGQSQKLFF.

This clonotype was recorded at least ten times. The chain has TRBV12-3 or TRBV12-4 and TRBJ1-6; D not resolved. Trimming took off 0 bases at V and 8 bases at J, with 2 bases between the two ends. The CDR3 loop spans 12 amino acids. The CDR3 coding sequence is TGTGCCAGCAGTTTAGCGGATTCACCCCTCCACTTT. The encoded protein is CASSLADSPLHF.

There are many counts of this clonotype. V is TRBV20-1 and J is TRBJ1-1; D gene unclear. Germline CDR1 DFQATT, CDR2 SNEGSKA (reference sequence). The V gene lost 0 bases and the J gene lost 4 bases, with 12 bases spanning the gap. The CDR3 is 14 amino acids. In DNA, the CDR3 is TGCAGTGCTAGAGATTCCAGCCTGGGCACTGAAGCTTTCTTT. The encoded protein is CSARDSSLGTEAFF.

This clonotype has a count of ten or more. The J gene is TRBJ1-5, the V gene TRBV5-1, with D unclear. Germline V gene lookup returns CDR1 SGHRS and CDR2 YFSETQ. This CDR3 has 15 residues. Trimming removed 0 bases at V and 2 bases at J, with 9 bases between. Written as DNA, the CDR3 is TGCGCCAGCAGCTTGGATCCTACAGGCAATCAGCCCCAGCATTTT. This gives the protein CASSLDPTGNQPQHF. The full variable domain, its missing parts supplied by reference TRBV5-1 and TRBJ1-5, is KAGVTQTPRYLIKTRGQQVTLSCSPISGHRSVSWYQQTPGQGLQFLFEYFSETQRNKGNFPGRFSGRQFSNSRSEMNVSTLELGDSALYLCASSLDPTGNQPQHFGDGTRLSIL.

This clonotype was seen at least ten times. This CDR3 reads CASSFGLTGGGPTSGELFF. The DNA for the CDR3 is TGCGCCAGCAGCTTCGGGTTAACCGGCGGGGGCCCCACTAGCGGGGAGCTGTTTTTT. The chain combines TRBV5-1 with TRBJ2-2; tentatively, D is TRBD2 (7 bases). The length of the CDR3 is 19 residues. Trimming stripped 2 bases from V and 7 bases from J, with 27 bases between. Germline V gives CDR1 SGHRS, CDR2 YFSETQ.

This clonotype was picked up many times. The chain couples TRBV11-2 to TRBJ2-3; D remains ambiguous. The CDR3 runs to 14 residues. Trimming removed 2 bases at V and 0 bases at J, with 6 bases between. Germline CDR1 SGHAT, CDR2 FQNNGV. In DNA, the CDR3 is TGTGCCAGCAGCTTATCCCACAGCACAGATACGCAGTATTTT. Its translation is CASSLSHSTDTQYF.

There are many counts of this clonotype. This chain joins TRBV4-3 and TRBJ2-5; D is ambiguous. V was cut by 1 base and J by 5 bases, with 8 bases left in between. Per the germline V gene, CDR1 is LGHNA and CDR2 is YSLEER. This CDR3 region has 13 residues. For the CDR3, the DNA is TGCGCCAGCAGCCAAGGAGCTGGGGAGACCCAGTACTTC. Protein product: CASSQGAGETQYF.

This clonotype was counted ten times or more. The rearrangement joins TRBV7-9 to TRBJ2-5; D is undetermined. CDR1 and CDR2 from the germline V gene are SEHNR and FQNEAQ (reference sequence). The CDR3 is 14 residues long. V was clipped by 5 bases and J by 0 bases, with 10 bases between them. The CDR3 spells CASSAYGDQETQYF. For the CDR3, the DNA is TGTGCCAGCAGCGCTTATGGGGACCAAGAGACCCAGTACTTC.

This rearrangement joins TRBV5-6 to TRBJ2-3, with 8 bases fitting TRBD1. The CDR3 runs to 16 residues. Germline CDR1 reads SGHDT; CDR2 reads YYEEEE. V was clipped by 4 bases and J by 2 bases; unmatched bases: 9. In nucleotides, the CDR3 is TGTGCCAGCAGCGACGACAGGGGCAAGGTCACAGATACGCAGTATTTT. Its translation: CASSDDRGKVTDTQYF.

This clonotype was seen repeatedly, ten times or more. This chain connects TRBV12-3 or TRBV12-4 to TRBJ2-2; 7 nucleotides match TRBD2. The CDR3 has 13 residues. V shed 7 bases and J 5 bases; nucleotides not matched to a gene: 4. The CDR3, as DNA: TGTGCCAGCACGGGTAGCGGGACCGGGGAGCTGTTTTTT. This encodes CASTGSGTGELFF.

The table lists this clonotype with many counts. V is TRBV28 and J is TRBJ1-2, with TRBD1 as a possible D gene (5 bases). The CDR3 has 13 amino acids. With 4 bases removed from V and 8 bases from J, the gap between germline ends came to 14 bases. The germline CDR1 and CDR2 sequences are MDHEN and SYDVKM. CDR3 in DNA: TGTGCCAGCAGTTCCCGGGGGAGCTGGGGCTACACCTTC. It codes for CASSSRGSWGYTF.

This clonotype was counted at least ten times. This chain joins TRBV20-1 and TRBJ1-5, with 7 bases aligning to TRBD1. The ends lost 5 bases at V and 4 bases at J; junction bases unmatched: 2. The CDR3 runs to 12 residues. Per germline, CDR1 DFQATT and CDR2 SNEGSKA (reference sequence). In DNA, the CDR3 is TGCAGTGCTTTACAGGGGAATCAGCCCCAGCATTTT. Protein sequence: CSALQGNQPQHF.

Many counts were recorded for this clonotype. V gene TRBV27 combines with J gene TRBJ2-7; TRBD2 aligns across 7 bases. Trimming removed 3 bases from V and 2 bases from J; junction bases left unmatched: 13. Germline V lookup: CDR1 MNHEY, CDR2 SMNVEV (reference sequence). This CDR3 region has 17 residues. The CDR3 DNA reads as TGTGCCAGCAGTTTTCCCACCGACGGGACTATTACCTACGAGCAGTACTTC. Encoded protein: CASSFPTDGTITYEQYF.

This clonotype was observed many times. This chain uses TRBV12-3 or TRBV12-4 with TRBJ2-3; D is possibly TRBD2 (5 bases). The ends were cut back, 4 bases at V and 6 bases at J, with 8 bases in the middle. The CDR3 spans 12 residues. In DNA form, the CDR3 reads TGTGCCAGCAGTTCGGGCGGGGATACGCAGTATTTT. Its translation is CASSSGGDTQYF.

This sequence joins TRBV7-3 and TRBJ1-1; D remains ambiguous. The germline V gene has CDR1 SGHTA and CDR2 FQGTGA. The CDR3 loop spans 13 amino acids. Trimming took 5 bases from V and 1 from J, leaving 8 bases between them. Here the CDR3 reads CASSLQPNTEAFF. The CDR3 bases are TGTGCCAGCAGCCTCCAGCCGAACACTGAAGCTTTCTTT.

The chain combines TRBV28 with TRBJ1-6, with D perhaps TRBD1 (6 bases). V lost 7 bases, J lost 7 bases, and 11 bases lay in between. CDR3 length equals 13 residues. CDR1 is MDHEN, CDR2 SYDVKM, per germline. The CDR3 sequence: CASTEGVNSPLHF. The DNA of the CDR3 is TGTGCCAGCACGGAGGGGGTAAATTCACCCCTCCACTTT.

About this clonotype: This sequence may be a read error, since a much larger clone differs from it by one base. The rearrangement links TRBV20-1 to TRBJ2-7; 7 nucleotides line up with TRBD1. Per the germline V gene, CDR1 is DFQATT and CDR2 is SNEGSKA (reference sequence). This CDR3 region has 14 residues. The CDR3 DNA is TGCAGTGCTAGAGCCGGACAGGCCTTCTACGAGAAGTACTTC. Its protein product is CSARAGQAFYEKYF.

The sample holds a few counts of this clonotype. The CDR3 loop is CASRSGVKINYGYTF. For the CDR3, the DNA is TGTGCCAGCAGGTCCGGAGTGAAAATAAACTATGGCTACACCTTC. The chain has TRBV6-2 or TRBV6-3 and TRBJ1-2, with D hard to call. V was pared by 6 bases and J by 2 bases, with 16 bases between. The CDR3 contains 15 residues. The germline gives CDR1 MNHEY, CDR2 SVGEGT.

This clonotype has at least ten counts. The chain links TRBV7-2 to TRBJ2-7, with D possibly TRBD1 on 5 matching bases. Trimming removed 4 bases from V and 3 bases from J, with 16 bases in between. The CDR3 is 15 amino acids. CDR1 SGHTA and CDR2 FQGNSA come from the germline V gene. The CDR3 here is CASSYDSSGHYEQYF. In DNA form, the CDR3 reads TGTGCCAGCAGCTATGACAGCTCCGGCCACTACGAGCAGTACTTC.

There are a few counts of this clonotype. The junction differs from germline at one of its ends, possibly a read error. CDR3 residues: CSARDLGQVSQPQNF. The CDR3 DNA sequence: TGCAGTGCTAGAGATCTTGGACAGGTTAGTCAGCCCCAGAATTTT. This chain joins TRBV20-1 and TRBJ1-5, with TRBD1 identical over 7 bases. This CDR3 spans 15 amino acids. The germline V gene encodes CDR1 DFQATT and CDR2 SNEGSKA (reference sequence).

The chain is built from TRBV12-2 and TRBJ2-1; TRBD2, the D gene given by the table, was not confirmed from the DNA. TRBV12-2 is noted as a pseudogene. The CDR3 extends over 15 amino acids. The CDR3 protein is CASRSGTRFYNEQFF. CDR3 in DNA: TGTGCAAGTCGCTCAGGGACTAGGTTCTACAATGAGCAGTTCTTC.

This clonotype was detected many times. The chain employs TRBV7-2 and TRBJ2-7; 9 bases agree with TRBD1. This CDR3 spans 13 amino acids. The trim removed 5 bases at V and 2 bases at J, leaving 1 base unmatched. Per germline, CDR1 SGHTA and CDR2 FQGNSA. Here the CDR3 DNA reads TGTGCCAGCAGCCGGACAGGGGCCTACGAGCAGTACTTC. It translates to CASSRTGAYEQYF.

On this clonotype itself: This may stem from a read error, because a much larger clone lies one nucleotide away. The V gene is TRBV9, the J gene TRBJ2-6; no clear D gene. The CDR3 consists of 14 residues. The germline gives CDR1 SGDLS, CDR2 YYNGEE. Deletions cut 4 bases from V and 0 bases from J, with 5 bases between. Written as DNA, the CDR3 is TGTGCCAGCAGCCCCCTCTCTGGGGCCAACGTCCTGACTTTC. Its protein product is CASSPLSGANVLTF. Based on the CDR3 plus reference TRBV9 and TRBJ2-6, the full variable domain is DSGVTQTPKHLITATGQRVTLRCSPRSGDLSVYWYQQSLDQGLQFLIQYYNGEERAKGNILERFSAQQFPDLHSELNLSSLELGDSALYFCASSPLSGANVLTFGAGSRLTVL.

This clonotype was counted at least ten times. CDR3 nucleotides: TGCGCCAGCAGCTCCGGGACAGTCCAAGAGACCCAGTACTTC. This codes for CASSSGTVQETQYF. The V call is TRBV5-1, the J call TRBJ2-5, with TRBD1 matching over 7 bases. Germline loops: CDR1 SGHRS, CDR2 YFSETQ. The V gene end was trimmed by 3 bases and the J gene end by 1 base; junction bases not matched to a gene: 3. CDR3 length equals 14 residues.

This clonotype came up many times. This chain connects TRBV7-8 to TRBJ2-3, with unresolved D. The CDR3 loop spans 11 amino acids. V was cut by 3 bases and J by 15 bases, with 13 bases left in between. Germline V gives CDR1 SGHVS, CDR2 FQNEAQ. In nucleotides, the CDR3 is TGTGCCAGCAGCTTCTCCCTGTTTTATTATTTT. Its translation: CASSFSLFYYF.